This T cell receptor beta chain came from a study of blood T cell repertoires in COVID-19. The overall study: The samples span acute and convalescent COVID-19 from the United States, Italy and Spain. T cells, B-cell-depleted T cells, or PBMCs supplied cDNA or gDNA.

Original methodology: Reference gene primer amplification yielded estimated nucleated cell counts. TCRdb's copy holds only in-frame clones and misses some; the assay was immunoSEQ multiplex PCR. The V and J calls and clone size come from that table; D and trimming were worked out from the DNA. The sample contains about 270,000 clones, approximately 87% of which appear only once. V was trimmed by 3 bases and J by 4 bases, leaving 13 bases between them. CDR3 length equals 14 residues. Germline CDR1 and CDR2: KGHSH and LQKENI. The chain employs TRBV18 and TRBJ2-7; D is perhaps TRBD2 (5 bases). The receptor's source is a woman aged 25-40 years with COVID-19, enrolled during active disease. Sequencing was performed on peripheral blood. The CDR3 sequence is CASSPGLGWYEQYF. The CDR3 region has the DNA TGTGCCAGCTCACCTGGACTGGGGTGGTACGAGCAGTACTTC.